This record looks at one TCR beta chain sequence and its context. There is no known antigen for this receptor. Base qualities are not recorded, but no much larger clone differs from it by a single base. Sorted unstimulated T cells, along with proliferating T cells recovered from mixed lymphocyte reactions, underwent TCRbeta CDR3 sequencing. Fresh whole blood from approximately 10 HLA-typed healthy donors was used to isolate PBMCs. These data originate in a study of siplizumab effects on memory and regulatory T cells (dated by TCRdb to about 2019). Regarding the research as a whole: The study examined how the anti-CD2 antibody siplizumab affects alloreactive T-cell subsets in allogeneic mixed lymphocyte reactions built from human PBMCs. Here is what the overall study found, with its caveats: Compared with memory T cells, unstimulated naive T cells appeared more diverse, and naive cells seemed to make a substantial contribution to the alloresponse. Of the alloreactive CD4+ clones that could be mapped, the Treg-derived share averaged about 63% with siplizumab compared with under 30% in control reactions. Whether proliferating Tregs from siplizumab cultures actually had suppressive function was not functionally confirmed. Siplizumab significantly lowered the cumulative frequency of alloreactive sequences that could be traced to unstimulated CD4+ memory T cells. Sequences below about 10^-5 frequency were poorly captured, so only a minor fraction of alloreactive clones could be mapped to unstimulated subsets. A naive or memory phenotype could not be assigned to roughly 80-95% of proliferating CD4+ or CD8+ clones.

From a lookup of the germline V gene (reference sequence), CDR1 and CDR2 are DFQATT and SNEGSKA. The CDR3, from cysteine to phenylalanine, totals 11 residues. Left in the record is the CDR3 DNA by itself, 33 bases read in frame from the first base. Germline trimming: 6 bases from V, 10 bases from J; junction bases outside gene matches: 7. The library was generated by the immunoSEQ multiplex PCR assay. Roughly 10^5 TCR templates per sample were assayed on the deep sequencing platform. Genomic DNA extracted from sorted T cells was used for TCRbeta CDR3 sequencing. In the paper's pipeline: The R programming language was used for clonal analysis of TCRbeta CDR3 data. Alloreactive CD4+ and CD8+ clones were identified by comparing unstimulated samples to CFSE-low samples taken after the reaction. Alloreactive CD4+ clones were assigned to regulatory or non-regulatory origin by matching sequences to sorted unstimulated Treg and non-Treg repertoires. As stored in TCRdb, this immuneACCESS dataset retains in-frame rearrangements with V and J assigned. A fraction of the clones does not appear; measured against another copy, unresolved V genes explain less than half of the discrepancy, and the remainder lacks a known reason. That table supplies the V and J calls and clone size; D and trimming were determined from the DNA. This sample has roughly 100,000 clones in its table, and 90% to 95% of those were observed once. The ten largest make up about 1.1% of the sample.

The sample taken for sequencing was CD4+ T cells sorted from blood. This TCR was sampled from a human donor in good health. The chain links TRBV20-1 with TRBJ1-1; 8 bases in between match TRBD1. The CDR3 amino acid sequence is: CSARQGRRAFF. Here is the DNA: TGCAGTGCCAGACAGGGGCGTCGAGCTTTCTTT.